Listed here are 15 T cell receptor beta chains from one sample, sequenced in a study of ipilimumab plus nivolumab after autologous stem cell transplantation. Method: immunoSEQ multiplex PCR; TCRdb's copy keeps in-frame clones and lacks some. The sample includes 37,000 or so clones, around 93% of them seen just once. The sequencing here drew on PBMCs, taken in a trial of ipilimumab plus nivolumab as post-transplant consolidation. The receptors were sampled from a male donor with multiple myeloma.

This sequence joins TRBV28 and TRBJ2-7; TRBD1 matches at 8 bases. The ends lost 6 bases at V and 3 bases at J; junction bases unmatched: 4. The CDR3 spans 13 residues. Germline V lookup: CDR1 MDHEN, CDR2 SYDVKM. The CDR3 sequence is CASRRQGYYEQYF. The DNA of the CDR3 is TGTGCCAGCAGGCGACAGGGGTACTACGAGCAGTACTTC.

In DNA form, the CDR3 reads TGTGCCAGTAGTATAGCGTCGCAGGGAGGTCACGAGCAGTACTTC. Translating gives CASSIASQGGHEQYF. The chain has TRBV19 and TRBJ2-7; D is possibly TRBD2 (6 bases). V gave up 1 base and J gave up 5 bases, with 15 bases separating them. Germline assignment: CDR1 LNHDA and CDR2 SQIVND (reference sequence). CDR3 length equals 15 residues.

This chain links TRBV5-1 with TRBJ2-6; D is perhaps TRBD2 (5 bases). In germline, CDR1 is SGHRS, CDR2 YFSETQ. The CDR3 has 14 amino acids. V was trimmed by 4 bases and J by 4 bases, leaving 9 bases between them. CDR3 coding DNA: TGCGCCAGCAGCCCCCCGGGAGGGGCCAACGTCCTGACTTTC. Translation gives CASSPPGGANVLTF.

This rearrangement joins TRBV11-2 to TRBJ1-4, with D possibly TRBD1 on 5 matching bases. Between the trimmed V and J ends, which lost 2 bases and 8 bases, there was a span of 15 bases. Germline V lookup: CDR1 SGHAT, CDR2 FQNNGV. The CDR3 runs to 15 residues. DNA for the CDR3: TGTGCCAGCAGCTTACATGGGGCCCGGGGAGAAAAACTGTTTTTT. Encoded protein: CASSLHGARGEKLFF.

The rearrangement joins TRBV28 to TRBJ2-3; TRBD1 matches at 11 bases. Germline CDR1 reads MDHEN; CDR2 reads SYDVKM. J lost 2 bases, V lost 3 bases, and 19 bases had no gene match. The CDR3 is 21 residues long. CDR3 sequence (DNA): TGTGCCAGCAGTTTGGGGAGGGGATTCGGACAGGGGGCGAGGTCCACAGATACGCAGTATTTT. It translates to CASSLGRGFGQGARSTDTQYF.

V usage is TRBV2 and J usage is TRBJ2-7; 9 positions match TRBD2. Germline V gene lookup returns CDR1 SNHLY and CDR2 FYNNEI. CDR3 length: 14 amino acids. Losses at the gene ends were 7 bases for V and 0 bases for J; bases not matched to a gene: 4. The DNA for the CDR3 is TGTGCCAGCATGGCTAGCGGGGCCTCCTACGAGCAGTACTTC. Encoded protein: CASMASGASYEQYF.

The CDR3 DNA reads TGCACCAGCAGCCAATCCCTCTCGGTCGAGCGGGGAGATGAGACCCAGTACTTC. Amino acids: CTSSQSLSVERGDETQYF. V usage is TRBV1 and J usage is TRBJ2-5; TRBD2 is the table's D call, not checked against the DNA. TRBV1 is flagged as a pseudogene. The CDR3 sequence is 18 residues long.

The chain couples TRBV7-2 to TRBJ2-3; D gene unclear. This CDR3 is 16 amino acids long. CDR1 is SGHTA and CDR2 is FQGNSA in the germline V gene. V was shortened by 1 base and J by 2 bases, with 13 bases between the two germline ends. The CDR3 sequence: CASSLVPPPATDTQYF. CDR3 nucleotide sequence: TGTGCCAGCAGCTTAGTCCCTCCCCCTGCCACAGATACGCAGTATTTT.

The chain employs TRBV28 and TRBJ1-2; 7 positions match TRBD1. In germline, CDR1 is MDHEN, CDR2 SYDVKM. This CDR3 is 17 amino acids long. Unmatched junction bases numbered 15, after V lost 6 bases and J lost 2 bases. The CDR3 DNA is TGTGCCAGCAGGGCTGGGACAGTCACCTACAGAAACTATGGCTACACCTTC. It translates to CASRAGTVTYRNYGYTF.

V and J are TRBV9 and TRBJ2-3; D might be TRBD2 (6 bases). This CDR3 is built from 15 residues. Germline CDR1 reads SGDLS; CDR2 reads YYNGEE. V was cut by 1 base and J by 0 bases, with 9 bases left in between. In DNA, the CDR3 is TGTGCCAGCAGCGTATTAGCGGCTAGCACAGATACGCAGTATTTT. This codes for CASSVLAASTDTQYF. The variable domain in full, with the rest retrieved from reference TRBV9 and TRBJ2-3, is DSGVTQTPKHLITATGQRVTLRCSPRSGDLSVYWYQQSLDQGLQFLIQYYNGEERAKGNILERFSAQQFPDLHSELNLSSLELGDSALYFCASSVLAASTDTQYFGPGTRLTVL.

This clone was observed a single time. This chain uses TRBV20-1 with TRBJ1-4; the D is unclear. CDR3 length: 11 amino acids. Germline loops: CDR1 DFQATT, CDR2 SNEGSKA (reference sequence). Trimming pared 8 bases from V and 8 bases from J, leaving 12 bases between. CDR3 coding DNA: TGCAGTCCGCGGTCCGCCGAAAAACTGTTTTTT. It translates to CSPRSAEKLFF.

As to this clone: Germline and junction disagree at one end, which may indicate a read error. Different DNA sequences within this sample yield the same CDR3. The chain uses TRBV19 and TRBJ1-5; D is undetermined. This CDR3 comprises 14 residues. Looked up from germline, CDR1 is LNHDA and CDR2 is SQIVND (reference sequence). The CDR3 protein is CASSPQDSNQPQHF. The CDR3 DNA reads as TGCGCCAGTAGTCCCCAGGATAGCAATCAGCCCCAGCATTTT.

For the CDR3, the DNA is TGTGCCAGCAGCAAAAAAGTAGACAGGGCGGATCAGCCCCAGCATTTT. The encoded protein is CASSKKVDRADQPQHF. The rearrangement links TRBV21-1 to TRBJ1-5; the D call in the table, TRBD1, was not verified against the DNA. TRBV21-1 counts as a pseudogene. The CDR3 runs to 16 residues.

The chain combines TRBV5-4 with TRBJ2-7, with 8 bases that match TRBD1. V lost 3 bases to trimming and J lost 5 bases; unmatched junction nucleotides: 7. CDR1 is SGHNT, CDR2 YYREEE, per germline (reference sequence). CDR3 size: 14 residues. CDR3 loop: CASSWTGNLDEQYF. The DNA of the CDR3 is TGTGCCAGCAGCTGGACAGGGAATCTTGACGAGCAGTACTTC.

The gene calls are TRBV28 and TRBJ1-2; TRBD1 aligns across 11 bases. This CDR3 contains 15 residues. Germline CDR1 reads MDHEN; CDR2 reads SYDVKM. The ends lost 5 bases at V and 5 bases at J; junction bases unmatched: 7. CDR3 residues: CASSVPGQGDYGYTF. Here the CDR3 DNA reads TGTGCCAGCAGTGTCCCGGGACAGGGGGATTATGGCTACACCTTC.